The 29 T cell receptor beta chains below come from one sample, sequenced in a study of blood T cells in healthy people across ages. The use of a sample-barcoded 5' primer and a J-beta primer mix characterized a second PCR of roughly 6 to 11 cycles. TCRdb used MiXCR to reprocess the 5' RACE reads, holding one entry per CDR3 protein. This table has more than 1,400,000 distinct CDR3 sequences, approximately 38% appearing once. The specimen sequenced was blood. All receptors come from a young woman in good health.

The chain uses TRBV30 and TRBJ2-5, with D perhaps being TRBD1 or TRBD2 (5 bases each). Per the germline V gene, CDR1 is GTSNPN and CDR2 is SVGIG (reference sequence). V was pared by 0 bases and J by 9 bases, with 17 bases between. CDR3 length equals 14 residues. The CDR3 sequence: CAWSVVSGLGAQYF. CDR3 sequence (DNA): TGTGCCTGGAGTGTAGTGAGCGGATTAGGGGCCCAGTACTTC.

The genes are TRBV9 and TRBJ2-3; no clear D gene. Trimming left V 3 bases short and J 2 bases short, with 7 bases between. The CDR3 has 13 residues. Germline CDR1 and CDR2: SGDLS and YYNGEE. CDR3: CASSASITDTQYF. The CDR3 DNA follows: TGTGCCAGCAGCGCGAGTATCACAGATACGCAGTATTTT.

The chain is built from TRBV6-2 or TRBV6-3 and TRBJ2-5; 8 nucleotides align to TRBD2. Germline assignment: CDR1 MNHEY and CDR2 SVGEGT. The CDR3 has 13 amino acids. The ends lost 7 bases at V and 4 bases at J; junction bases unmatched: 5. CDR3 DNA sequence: TGTGCCAGCAACCGGGGGGGCGCAGAGACCCAGTACTTC. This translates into CASNRGGAETQYF.

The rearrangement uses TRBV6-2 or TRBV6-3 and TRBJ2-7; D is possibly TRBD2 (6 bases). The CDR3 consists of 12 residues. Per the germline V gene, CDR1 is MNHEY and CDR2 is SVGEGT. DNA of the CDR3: TGTGCGACCGGGACTCAGTACTACGAGCAGTACTTC. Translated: CATGTQYYEQYF.

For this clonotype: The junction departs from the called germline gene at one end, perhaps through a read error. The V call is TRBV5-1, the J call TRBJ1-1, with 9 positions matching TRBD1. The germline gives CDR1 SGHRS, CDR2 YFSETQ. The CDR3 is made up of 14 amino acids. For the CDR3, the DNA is TGCGCCGGCAGCACGGACAGGGGGAACACTGAAGCTTTCTTT. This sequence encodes CAGSTDRGNTEAFF.

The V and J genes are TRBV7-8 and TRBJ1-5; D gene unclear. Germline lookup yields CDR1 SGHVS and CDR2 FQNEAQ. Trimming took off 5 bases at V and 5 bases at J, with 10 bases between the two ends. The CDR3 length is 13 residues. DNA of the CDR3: TGTGCCAGCAGCGTAGGAAGGGATCAGCCCCAGCATTTT. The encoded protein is CASSVGRDQPQHF.

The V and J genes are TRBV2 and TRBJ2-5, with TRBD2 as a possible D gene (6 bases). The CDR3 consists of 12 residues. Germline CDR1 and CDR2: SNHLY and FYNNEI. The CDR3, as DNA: TGTGCTGGAGGGCTAGCCCAAGAGACCCAGTACTTC. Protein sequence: CAGGLAQETQYF.

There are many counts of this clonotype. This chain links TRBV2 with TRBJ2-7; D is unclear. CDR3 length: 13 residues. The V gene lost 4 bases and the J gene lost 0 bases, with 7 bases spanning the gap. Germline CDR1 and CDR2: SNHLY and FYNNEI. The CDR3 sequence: CASSVAVSYEQYF. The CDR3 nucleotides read TGTGCCAGCAGTGTCGCTGTCTCCTACGAGCAGTACTTC.

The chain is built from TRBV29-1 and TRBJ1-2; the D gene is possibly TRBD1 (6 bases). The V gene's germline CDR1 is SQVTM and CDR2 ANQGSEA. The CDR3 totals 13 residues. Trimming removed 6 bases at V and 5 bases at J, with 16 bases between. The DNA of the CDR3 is TGCAGCGTCGGGGAGGGGGTGGGGTATGGCTACACCTTC. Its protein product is CSVGEGVGYGYTF.

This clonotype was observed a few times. The chain's CDR3 is CASSPQGSTTDTQYF. The CDR3 coding sequence is TGTGCCAGCAGCCCACAGGGGAGTACGACAGATACGCAGTATTTT. The rearrangement links TRBV7-9 to TRBJ2-3, with 7 bases fitting TRBD1. Looked up from germline, CDR1 is SEHNR and CDR2 is FQNEAQ (reference sequence). The CDR3 runs to 15 residues. J lost 3 bases, V lost 5 bases, and 8 bases had no gene match.

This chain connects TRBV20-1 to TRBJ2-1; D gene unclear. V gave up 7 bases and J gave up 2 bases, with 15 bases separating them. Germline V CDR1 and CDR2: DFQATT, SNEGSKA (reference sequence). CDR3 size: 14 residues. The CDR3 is CSVEAGAPYNEQFF. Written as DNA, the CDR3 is TGCAGTGTAGAAGCAGGAGCGCCCTACAATGAGCAGTTCTTC.

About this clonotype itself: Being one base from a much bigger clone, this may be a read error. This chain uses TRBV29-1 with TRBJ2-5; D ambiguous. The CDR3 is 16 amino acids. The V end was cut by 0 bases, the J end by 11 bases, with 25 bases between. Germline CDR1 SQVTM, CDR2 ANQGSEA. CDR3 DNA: TGCAGCGTTGAAGATCACGATCGACTCTTGGGCAATGAGCAGTACTTC. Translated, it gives CSVEDHDRLLGNEQYF.

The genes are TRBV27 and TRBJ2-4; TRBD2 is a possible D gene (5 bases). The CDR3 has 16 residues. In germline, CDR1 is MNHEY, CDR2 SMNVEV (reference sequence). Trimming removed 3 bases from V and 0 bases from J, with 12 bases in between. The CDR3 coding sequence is TGTGCCAGCAGTTTCCGGGGATTACTAGCCAAAAACATTCAGTACTTC. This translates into CASSFRGLLAKNIQYF.

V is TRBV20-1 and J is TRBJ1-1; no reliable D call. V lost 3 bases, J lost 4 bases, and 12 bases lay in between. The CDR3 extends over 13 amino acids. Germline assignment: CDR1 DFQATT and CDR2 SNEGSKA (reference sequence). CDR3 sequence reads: CSARARAGTEAFF. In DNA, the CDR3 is TGCAGTGCTAGGGCAAGGGCGGGCACTGAAGCTTTCTTT.

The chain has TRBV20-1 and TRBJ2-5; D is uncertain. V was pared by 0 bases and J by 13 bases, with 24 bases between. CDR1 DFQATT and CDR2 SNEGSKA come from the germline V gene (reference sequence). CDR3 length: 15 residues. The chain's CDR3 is CSAREGPVLLDERYF. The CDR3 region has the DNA TGCAGTGCTAGAGAGGGTCCCGTCTTGCTCGACGAGCGGTACTTC.

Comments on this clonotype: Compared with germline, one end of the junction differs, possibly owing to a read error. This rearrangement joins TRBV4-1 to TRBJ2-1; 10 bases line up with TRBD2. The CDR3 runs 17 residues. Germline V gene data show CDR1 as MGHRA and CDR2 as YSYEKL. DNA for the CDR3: TGCGCCAACAGCCAAGATGCTAGCGGGAGACCTTACAATGAGCAGTTCTTC. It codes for CANSQDASGRPYNEQFF.

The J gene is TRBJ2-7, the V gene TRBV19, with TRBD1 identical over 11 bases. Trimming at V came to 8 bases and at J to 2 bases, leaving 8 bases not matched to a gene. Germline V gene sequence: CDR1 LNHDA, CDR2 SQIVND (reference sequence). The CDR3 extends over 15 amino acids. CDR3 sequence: CASAPGQGGTYEQYF. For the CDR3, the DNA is TGTGCCAGTGCCCCGGGACAGGGGGGAACCTACGAGCAGTACTTC. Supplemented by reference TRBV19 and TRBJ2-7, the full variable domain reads DGGITQSPKYLFRKEGQNVTLSCEQNLNHDAMYWYRQDPGQGLRLIYYSQIVNDFQKGDIAEGYSVSREKKESFPLTVTSAQKNPTAFYLCASAPGQGGTYEQYFGPGTRLTVT.

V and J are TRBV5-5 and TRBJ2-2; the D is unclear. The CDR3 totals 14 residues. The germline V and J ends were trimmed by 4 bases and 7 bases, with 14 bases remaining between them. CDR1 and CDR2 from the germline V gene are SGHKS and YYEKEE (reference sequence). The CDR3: CASSRTPADGELFF. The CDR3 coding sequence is TGTGCCAGCAGCCGGACCCCCGCCGACGGGGAGCTGTTTTTT.

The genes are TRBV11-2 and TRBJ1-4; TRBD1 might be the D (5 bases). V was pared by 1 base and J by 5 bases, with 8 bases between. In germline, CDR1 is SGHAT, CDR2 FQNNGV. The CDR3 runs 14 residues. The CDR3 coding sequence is TGTGCCAGCAGCTTAGGTGACAGAAATGAAAAACTGTTTTTT. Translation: CASSLGDRNEKLFF.

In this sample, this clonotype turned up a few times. The CDR3 DNA sequence: TGTGCCTGGAGTGGGGTGGGCAATCAGCCCCAGCATTTT. Translated, it gives CAWSGVGNQPQHF. The V gene is TRBV30, the J gene TRBJ1-5; D is ambiguous. The germline CDR1 and CDR2 sequences are GTSNPN and SVGIG (reference sequence). The CDR3 runs 13 residues. The V and J ends lost 1 base and 2 bases respectively, with 6 bases between them.

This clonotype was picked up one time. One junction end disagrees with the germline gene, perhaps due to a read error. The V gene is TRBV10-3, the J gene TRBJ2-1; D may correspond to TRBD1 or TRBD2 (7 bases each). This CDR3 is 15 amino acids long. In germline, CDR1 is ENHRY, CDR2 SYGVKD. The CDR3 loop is CAISEPGGVYKEQFF. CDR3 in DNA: TGTGCCATCAGTGAACCAGGGGGGGTCTACAAGGAGCAGTTCTTC.

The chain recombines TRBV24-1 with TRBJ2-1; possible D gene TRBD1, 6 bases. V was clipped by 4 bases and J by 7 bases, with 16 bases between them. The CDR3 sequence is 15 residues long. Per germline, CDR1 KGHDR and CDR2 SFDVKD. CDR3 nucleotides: TGTGCCACCAGTGACCCAGGGCCAGGGGTAAATGAGCAGTTCTTC. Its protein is CATSDPGPGVNEQFF.

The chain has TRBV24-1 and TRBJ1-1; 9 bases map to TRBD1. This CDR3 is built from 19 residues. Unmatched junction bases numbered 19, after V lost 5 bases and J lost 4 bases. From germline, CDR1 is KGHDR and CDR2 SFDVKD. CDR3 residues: CATSVLLRDRAHWGTEAFF. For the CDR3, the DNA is TGTGCCACCAGTGTCCTACTCCGGGACAGGGCTCATTGGGGCACTGAAGCTTTCTTT.

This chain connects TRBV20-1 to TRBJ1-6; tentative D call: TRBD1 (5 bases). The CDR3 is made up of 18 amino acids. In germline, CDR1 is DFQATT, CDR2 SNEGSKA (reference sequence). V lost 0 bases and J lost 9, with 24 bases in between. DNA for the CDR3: TGCAGTGCTAGAGACCCCATTAAGGGGCGCCTCGGGGGTTCACCCCTCCACTTT. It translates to CSARDPIKGRLGGSPLHF.

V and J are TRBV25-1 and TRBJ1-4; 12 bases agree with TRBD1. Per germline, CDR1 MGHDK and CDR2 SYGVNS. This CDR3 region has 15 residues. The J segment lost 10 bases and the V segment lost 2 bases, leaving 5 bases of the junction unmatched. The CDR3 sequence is CASSEMGQGAGKLFF. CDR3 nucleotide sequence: TGTGCCAGCAGTGAAATGGGACAGGGGGCGGGAAAACTGTTTTTT.

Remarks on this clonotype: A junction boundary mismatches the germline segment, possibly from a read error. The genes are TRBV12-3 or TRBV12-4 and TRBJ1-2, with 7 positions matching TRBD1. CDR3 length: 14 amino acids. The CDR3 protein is CASRLQGQPWGYTF. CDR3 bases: TGTGCCAGCCGTTTGCAGGGACAGCCCTGGGGCTACACCTTC.

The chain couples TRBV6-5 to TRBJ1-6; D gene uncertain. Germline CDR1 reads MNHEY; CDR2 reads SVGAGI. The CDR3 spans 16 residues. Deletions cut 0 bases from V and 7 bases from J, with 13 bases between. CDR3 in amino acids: CASSYSTRINNSPLHF. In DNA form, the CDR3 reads TGTGCCAGCAGTTACTCGACTCGAATCAACAATTCACCCCTCCACTTT.

The CDR3 region is CASSLRGINYGYTF. The CDR3 coding sequence is TGTGCCAGCAGTTTGAGAGGGATTAACTATGGCTACACCTTC. The chain is built from TRBV27 and TRBJ1-2; D gene ambiguous. Trimming stripped 3 bases from V and 1 base from J, with 9 bases between. CDR1 MNHEY and CDR2 SMNVEV come from the germline V gene (reference sequence). CDR3 length: 14 residues.

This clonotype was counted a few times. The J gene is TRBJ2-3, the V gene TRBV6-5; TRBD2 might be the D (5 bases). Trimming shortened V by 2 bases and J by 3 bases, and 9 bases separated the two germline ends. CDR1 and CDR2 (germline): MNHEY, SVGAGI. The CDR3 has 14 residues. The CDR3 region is CASSYGSPTDTQYF. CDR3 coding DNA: TGTGCCAGCAGTTACGGGAGTCCGACAGATACGCAGTATTTT.